Listed here are 8 T cell receptor beta chains from one sample, sequenced in a study of human CD4 T cells and Enterobacteriaceae. Assay used: immunoSEQ multiplex PCR; TCRdb lists only in-frame clones, some missing. The sample has tens of thousands of clones, roughly 79% seen once. Sorting took every CD4+ cell except CD45RA+CCR7+CD95- naive cells, reaching over 98% purity. Specimen: memory CD4+ T cells from blood. The receptor set was obtained from a human donor in good health.

The CDR3 region has the DNA TGTGCCAGCAGCTTACGGGGGGGAGGGCCCCAAGAGACCCAGTACTTC. This gives the protein CASSLRGGGPQETQYF. The J gene is TRBJ2-5, the V gene TRBV7-2; 8 bases are a match to TRBD2. Trimming removed 2 bases from V and 1 base from J; junction bases left unmatched: 6. CDR3 length: 16 residues. Germline V CDR1 and CDR2: SGHTA, FQGNSA. The full variable domain, completed using reference TRBV7-2 and TRBJ2-5, is GAGVSQSPSNKVTEKGKDVELRCDPISGHTALYWYRQSLGQGLEFLIYFQGNSAPDKSGLPSDRFSAERTGGSVSTLTIQRTQQEDSAVYLCASSLRGGGPQETQYFGPGTRLLVL.

CDR3 sequence reads: CASSPRSGQETQYF. The DNA for the CDR3 is TGTGCCAGCAGCCCCCGCAGCGGACAAGAGACCCAGTACTTC. The chain couples TRBV13 to TRBJ2-5; D is perhaps TRBD2 (5 bases). Per the germline V gene, CDR1 is PRHDT and CDR2 is FYEKMQ (reference sequence). With 5 bases removed from V and 2 bases from J, the gap between germline ends came to 12 bases. This CDR3 spans 14 amino acids.

The chain uses TRBV6-5 and TRBJ2-3, with D unclear. The germline V gene encodes CDR1 MNHEY and CDR2 SVGAGI. V lost 2 bases and J 8 bases, leaving 11 bases between the germline ends. The CDR3 has 13 residues. The CDR3 loop is CASSYLLDGTQYF. CDR3 sequence (DNA): TGTGCCAGCAGTTACCTATTGGACGGTACGCAGTATTTT.

V gene TRBV7-9 combines with J gene TRBJ1-4; D might be TRBD1 (6 bases). Deletions cut 3 bases from V and 3 bases from J, with 11 bases between. Germline V CDR1 and CDR2: SEHNR, FQNEAQ (reference sequence). CDR3 length equals 15 residues. This CDR3 is CASSFGGAANEKLFF. Written as DNA, the CDR3 is TGTGCCAGCAGCTTCGGGGGGGCCGCTAATGAAAAACTGTTTTTT.

This chain uses TRBV5-8 with TRBJ1-4; D not resolved. The V and J ends lost 0 bases and 8 bases respectively, with 14 bases between them. This CDR3 has 15 amino acids. CDR1 SGHTS and CDR2 YDEGEE come from the germline V gene. CDR3 residues: CASSLGHSGGEKLFF. CDR3 coding DNA: TGTGCCAGCAGCTTGGGGCACAGCGGCGGCGAAAAACTGTTTTTT.

The rearrangement joins TRBV14 to TRBJ2-7, with D tentatively TRBD1 (6 bases). Looked up from germline, CDR1 is SGHDN and CDR2 is FVKESK. The CDR3 is 12 residues long. The V gene lost 5 bases and the J gene lost 7 bases, with 12 bases spanning the gap. CDR3 sequence: CASSWTQGEQYF. The CDR3 DNA reads as TGTGCCAGCAGCTGGACTCAGGGGGAGCAGTACTTC.

The rearrangement links TRBV7-2 to TRBJ1-5; D remains ambiguous. Germline CDR1 SGHTA, CDR2 FQGNSA. Trimming took off 5 bases at V and 0 bases at J, with 8 bases between the two ends. This CDR3 has 14 residues. The CDR3 is CASSRGYSNQPQHF. The CDR3 DNA follows: TGTGCCAGCAGCCGGGGATATAGCAATCAGCCCCAGCATTTT.

The chain couples TRBV11-2 to TRBJ1-2, with a tentative D call TRBD1 (5 bases). The CDR3 runs to 15 residues. The ends were cut back, 5 bases at V and 2 bases at J, with 15 bases in the middle. The germline V gene encodes CDR1 SGHAT and CDR2 FQNNGV. The CDR3 here is CASSPRLEGNYGYTF. The CDR3, as DNA: TGTGCCAGCAGCCCTCGACTCGAGGGGAACTATGGCTACACCTTC.